One sample yielded the 21 T cell receptor beta chains listed below, sequenced in a study of cytomegalovirus exposure and HLA in healthy donors. Amplification used 60 Vbeta primers and 13 Jbeta primers. Sequenced by immunoSEQ multiplex PCR; TCRdb stores in-frame clones only, minus some. The data contain 130,000 or so clones, around four fifths of them singletons. Specimen: PBMCs. The receptors come from a man aged 30-40 years in good health and CMV-seronegative.

V is TRBV2 and J is TRBJ1-1; the match to TRBD1 covers 8 bases. The CDR3 is made up of 14 amino acids. Germline assignment: CDR1 SNHLY and CDR2 FYNNEI. V lost 6 bases and J lost 4; bases outside the gene matches: 7. The CDR3: CASRSEQGGTEAFF. CDR3 coding DNA: TGTGCCAGCAGATCTGAACAGGGGGGCACTGAAGCTTTCTTT.

The rearrangement joins TRBV6-6 to TRBJ2-1, with TRBD2 matching over 7 bases. This CDR3 spans 15 amino acids. The trim removed 2 bases at V and 7 bases at J, leaving 8 bases unmatched. From germline, CDR1 is MNHNY and CDR2 SVGAGI (reference sequence). CDR3 in amino acids: CASSYDGGGGNEQFF. CDR3 coding DNA: TGTGCCAGCAGTTACGACGGCGGGGGAGGGAATGAGCAGTTCTTC.

The rearrangement uses TRBV30 and TRBJ2-1; TRBD2 is a possible D gene (7 bases). Deletions cut 0 bases from V and 9 bases from J, with 21 bases between. The CDR3 is made up of 16 amino acids. Germline lookup yields CDR1 GTSNPN and CDR2 SVGIG (reference sequence). CDR3 region: CAWSVGGAGWYVEQFF. The CDR3 DNA reads TGTGCCTGGAGTGTGGGGGGGGCGGGTTGGTATGTTGAGCAGTTCTTC.

CDR3 loop: CASRRGQGDETQYF. The CDR3 bases are TGCGCCAGCAGGCGGGGACAGGGGGACGAGACCCAGTACTTC. The chain carries TRBV5-1 and TRBJ2-5; 11 bases agree with TRBD1. Germline V gene sequence: CDR1 SGHRS, CDR2 YFSETQ. The CDR3 extends over 14 amino acids. Germline trimming cut 5 bases from V and 5 bases from J; bases unmatched to any gene: 5.

The V call is TRBV28, the J call TRBJ1-1, with D maybe TRBD1 (5 bases). The CDR3 covers 15 residues. CDR1 is MDHEN and CDR2 is SYDVKM in the germline V gene. V lost 3 bases and J 0 bases, leaving 11 bases between the germline ends. The CDR3 nucleotides are TGTGCCAGCAGTTTGGTGAAACAGGTGAACACTGAAGCTTTCTTT. It specifies CASSLVKQVNTEAFF.

V and J are TRBV6-5 and TRBJ2-5; TRBD1 is a possible D gene (5 bases). Germline V lookup: CDR1 MNHEY, CDR2 SVGAGI. The CDR3 is 13 amino acids. V was pared by 2 bases and J by 7 bases, with 11 bases between. The CDR3 DNA sequence: TGTGCCAGCAGTTACCAGGGTATGGGGACCCAGTACTTC. This gives the protein CASSYQGMGTQYF.

The V and J genes are TRBV7-9 and TRBJ1-3; D is unclear. CDR1 and CDR2 from the germline V gene are SEHNR and FQNEAQ (reference sequence). Trimming removed 4 bases from V and 5 bases from J, with 6 bases in between. The CDR3 sequence is 12 residues long. CDR3 sequence: CASSSPRNTIYF. Here the CDR3 DNA reads TGTGCCAGCAGCTCTCCCCGAAACACCATATATTTT.

The rearrangement joins TRBV6-4 to TRBJ2-7; no firm D call. The CDR3 runs to 14 residues. V was pared by 3 bases and J by 0 bases, with 9 bases between. Per germline, CDR1 MRHNA and CDR2 SNTAGT. The CDR3 DNA reads TGTGCCAGCAGTGAAGGTGGGCACTCCTACGAGCAGTACTTC. It specifies CASSEGGHSYEQYF.

This clone was detected once. The gene calls are TRBV29-1 and TRBJ2-6; 8 nucleotides line up with TRBD1. Per the germline V gene, CDR1 is SQVTM and CDR2 is ANQGSEA. The CDR3 extends over 16 amino acids. The V gene end was trimmed by 5 bases and the J gene end by 2 bases; junction bases not matched to a gene: 8. The CDR3 loop reads CSVSDRVPAGANVLTF. The DNA of the CDR3 is TGCAGCGTTTCGGACAGGGTTCCCGCTGGGGCCAACGTCCTGACTTTC.

About this clone itself: The junction does not match germline at one end; this may be a read error. This chain uses TRBV7-7 with TRBJ2-5; 11 bases map to TRBD1. CDR3 length: 13 amino acids. Germline V gene data show CDR1 as SSHAT and CDR2 as FNYEAQ (reference sequence). CDR3 amino acids: CASSQGTGGEQYF. The DNA of the CDR3 is TGTGCTAGCAGCCAAGGGACAGGGGGAGAGCAGTACTTC.

The CDR3 sequence: CASSLPPGTANSPLHF. The CDR3 DNA sequence: TGTGCCAGCAGCCTCCCCCCCGGGACAGCTAATTCACCCCTCCACTTT. The chain employs TRBV13 and TRBJ1-6, with 7 bases identical to TRBD1. The germline CDR1 and CDR2 sequences are PRHDT and FYEKMQ (reference sequence). This CDR3 is 16 amino acids long. V lost 5 bases, J lost 6 bases, and 10 bases stayed unmatched.

The rearrangement joins TRBV6-1 to TRBJ2-7, with TRBD2 matching 7 bases. Per germline, CDR1 MNHNS and CDR2 SASEGT. This CDR3 has 14 amino acids. V gave up 3 bases and J gave up 2 bases; unmatched junction bases: 4. The CDR3 protein is CASSEGGNPYEQYF. The CDR3 coding sequence is TGTGCCAGCAGTGAGGGGGGGAACCCCTACGAGCAGTACTTC.

The chain combines TRBV4-3 with TRBJ2-5; TRBD1 is a possible D gene (5 bases). The CDR3 runs 20 residues. The germline V gene encodes CDR1 LGHNA and CDR2 YSLEER. V lost 1 base and J lost 5, with 29 bases in between. CDR3 coding DNA: TGCGCCAGCAGCCAAGGTGGGGCCCGAATCAACCGAGTTAACGGGGAGACCCAGTACTTC. It encodes CASSQGGARINRVNGETQYF.

V gene TRBV6-5 combines with J gene TRBJ1-5; perhaps TRBD1 as D (5 bases). CDR1 and CDR2 from the germline V gene are MNHEY and SVGAGI. CDR3 length: 14 amino acids. Trimming shortened V by 9 bases and J by 0 bases, and 12 bases separated the two germline ends. The CDR3 loop is CASRGLYSNQPQHF. CDR3 sequence (DNA): TGTGCCAGTAGGGGATTATATAGCAATCAGCCCCAGCATTTT.

This chain uses TRBV5-1 with TRBJ1-6; 12 bases are a match to TRBD1. In germline, CDR1 is SGHRS, CDR2 YFSETQ. CDR3 length: 18 amino acids. Trimming at V came to 2 bases and at J to 8 bases, leaving 11 bases not matched to a gene. CDR3 in DNA: TGCGCCAGCAGCTTCTCCGGGACAGGGGGCGCGGACTATTCACCCCTCCACTTT. Translating it yields CASSFSGTGGADYSPLHF.

The chain couples TRBV4-1 to TRBJ2-2; 11 nucleotides line up with TRBD1. This CDR3 is 15 amino acids long. The germline CDR1 and CDR2 sequences are MGHRA and YSYEKL. The V segment lost 5 bases and the J segment 6 bases; nucleotides outside the gene matches: 5. The CDR3 is CASSKGQGAAGELFF. CDR3 DNA sequence: TGCGCCAGCAGCAAAGGACAGGGGGCGGCCGGGGAGCTGTTTTTT.

V usage is TRBV7-9 and J usage is TRBJ1-2; D is possibly TRBD1 (6 bases). The CDR3 covers 13 residues. Deletions cut 7 bases from V and 5 bases from J, with 14 bases between. CDR1 and CDR2 (germline): SEHNR, FQNEAQ (reference sequence). The CDR3 DNA is TGTGCCAGCACCCTCGGGACATCATATGGCTACACCTTC. Its protein product is CASTLGTSYGYTF.

The chain combines TRBV4-2 with TRBJ2-3; TRBD2 matches 8 bases. Germline V gene sequence: CDR1 LGHNA, CDR2 YNFKEQ. The CDR3 runs to 16 residues. V trimming: 1 base; J trimming: 6 bases; junction bases outside the gene matches: 9. The CDR3 DNA is TGTGCCAGCAGCCAAGTAGCGGGGAGGGCCTGGGATACGCAGTATTTT. It is translated as CASSQVAGRAWDTQYF.

The V gene is TRBV4-2, the J gene TRBJ2-3, with TRBD2 identical over 13 bases. This CDR3 region has 16 residues. Germline CDR1 reads LGHNA; CDR2 reads YNFKEQ. J was trimmed by 5 bases and V by 2 bases; bases with no gene match: 4. This chain's CDR3 is CASSQPTSGGGDTQYF. In nucleotides, the CDR3 is TGTGCCAGCAGCCAACCTACTAGCGGGGGGGGAGATACGCAGTATTTT.

CDR3 nucleotides: TGTGCCAGCTCAGATGGACTAGCACCCGAGCAGTACTTC. Residues: CASSDGLAPEQYF. This chain connects TRBV18 to TRBJ2-7; 8 bases fit TRBD2. CDR3 length: 13 residues. J was trimmed by 6 bases and V by 5 bases; bases with no gene match: 6. Per the germline V gene, CDR1 is KGHSH and CDR2 is LQKENI. The full variable domain, in which reference TRBV18 and TRBJ2-7 provide the parts outside the CDR3, is NAGVMQNPRHLVRRRGQEARLRCSPMKGHSHVYWYRQLPEEGLKFMVYLQKENIIDESGMPKERFSAEFPKEGPSILRIQQVVRGDSAAYFCASSDGLAPEQYFGPGTRLTVT.

The genes are TRBV28 and TRBJ2-3; 11 nucleotides match TRBD2. This CDR3 has 19 residues. Trimming at V came to 4 bases and at J to 3 bases, leaving 15 bases not matched to a gene. Germline V gene data show CDR1 as MDHEN and CDR2 as SYDVKM. The CDR3 DNA reads as TGTGCCAGCAGTTACCCTCATCACGGGGCTAGCGGGAGGACAGATACGCAGTATTTT. This gives the protein CASSYPHHGASGRTDTQYF.